Below, one T cell receptor (beta chain) is given with its context. Its recognized antigen is unknown. No base quality values were provided; no much bigger clone lies one nucleotide off. The CDR3 holds 14 amino acids from the cysteine to the phenylalanine. The read is trimmed to its CDR3 DNA, 42 bases read in frame from base 1. The germline V gene (reference sequence) supplies CDR1 SEHNR and CDR2 FQNEAQ. Germline trimming: 5 bases from V, 0 bases from J; junction bases outside gene matches: 3. TCRbeta libraries were sequenced on an Illumina MiSeq, averaging about 41,000 productive templates per sample. Using multiplex PCR amplification, the immunoSEQ assay generated the TCRbeta CDR3 libraries. As for the authors' bioinformatics: Following a previously defined approach, repertoire diversity was calculated, and values close to 0 point to extremely monoclonal samples. Here the immuneACCESS table is served through TCRdb, limited to in-frame sequences with V and J called. Missing clones are a known gap in these copies; in checked studies unresolved V genes cover under half, and the rest lacks a known reason. For V, J and clone size, that table is used; D and trimming come from the DNA. The sample yields more than 9,000 clones; approximately 90% were counted once. The ten top clones hold approximately 35% of the sample.

The record originates from a study of STAT3 mutations in large granular lymphocyte leukemia (dated by TCRdb to between 2018 and 2021). Describing the broader study: In roughly half of the longitudinally sequenced T-LGLL patients, canonical activating STAT3 mutations were detected. Over half of the T-LGLL patients were given one or more immunosuppressive therapy regimens, and around two fifths of the treated patients had a hematologic response. On average, sequencing was done at more than 3.5 time points per patient, with the number of samplings ranging from 2 to 8. As controls, the study also included longitudinal sequencing of a couple of patients with natural killer LGL leukemia. Patients with T-cell large granular lymphocyte leukemia underwent serial deep sequencing of TCRbeta CDR3 and STAT3 to reconstruct clonal hierarchy and dynamics. From an initial cohort of approximately 190 LGL patients, about 19 representative T-LGLL cases were picked for longitudinal TCRbeta and STAT3 sequencing.

General conclusions and limits of the study: The burden of the dominant TCR clone was higher than the STAT3 mutant burden in several patients, which suggests that the STAT3 mutation arose secondarily inside a clone that had already expanded. The linking of therapy response to changes in TCR clonal burden was complicated by variable intervals between samplings and differing treatment regimens. Because no samples were available when a clone first appeared, clonal expansion was inferred from samplings taken at other points. Every T-LGLL patient showed at least one immunodominant TCRbeta clonotype, and about half showed multiple immunodominant subclonotypes. In 6 of 18 patients, TCR clonotype switching occurred after therapy, and every newly emerging clone was STAT3 wild type. Because codominant clonotypes persisted in some patients, a small but highly pathogenic clone may have been missed.

DNA was extracted from blood mononuclear cells, and the same DNA was used for both TCR and STAT3 sequencing. The sequenced sample consisted of peripheral blood mononuclear cells. This TCR derives from a man aged 55 to 70 with T-cell large granular lymphocyte leukemia. Some clones in this sample may be carry-over from other donors' samples. The age is the age at diagnosis. Recombination connected TRBV7-9 to TRBJ1-1, and 7 junctional nucleotides match TRBD1. Here is the DNA: TGTGCCAGCAGCCCGGGACAGTTGAACACTGAAGCTTTCTTT. It specifies CASSPGQLNTEAFF.